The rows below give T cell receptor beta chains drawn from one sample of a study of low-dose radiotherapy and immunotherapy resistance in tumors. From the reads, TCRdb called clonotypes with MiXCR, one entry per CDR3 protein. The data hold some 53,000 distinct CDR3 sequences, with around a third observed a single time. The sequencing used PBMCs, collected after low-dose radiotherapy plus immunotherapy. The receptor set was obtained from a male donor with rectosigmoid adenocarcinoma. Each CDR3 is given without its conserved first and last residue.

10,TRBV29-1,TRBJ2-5,SVEGAGETQY
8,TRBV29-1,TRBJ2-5,SGRTETQY
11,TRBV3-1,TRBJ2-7,ASSQGYPYEQY
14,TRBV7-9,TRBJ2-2,ASSLGRGANTGELF
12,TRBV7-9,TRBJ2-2,ASSPGTDTGELF
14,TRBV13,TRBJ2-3,ASNERLAASTDTQY
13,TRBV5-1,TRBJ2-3,ASSQGQGAGDTQY
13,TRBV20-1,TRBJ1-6,SASDRGAGNSPLH
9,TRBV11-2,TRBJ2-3,ASSNSGGEY
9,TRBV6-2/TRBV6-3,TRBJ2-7,ASSYSGEQY
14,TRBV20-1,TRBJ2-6,SARVLAGTGANVLT
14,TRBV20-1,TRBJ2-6,SAYPPRSPGANVLT
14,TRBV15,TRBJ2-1,ATSSPRGTGGPGQF
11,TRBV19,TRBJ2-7,ASSMGWIREQY
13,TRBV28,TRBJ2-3,ASSLRPGPRGTQY
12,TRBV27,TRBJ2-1,ASSLGSLFNEQF
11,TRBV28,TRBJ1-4,AGQGATNEKLF
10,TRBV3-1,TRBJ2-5,ASSRQGETQY
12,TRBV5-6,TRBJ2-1,ASSRFGQFNEQF
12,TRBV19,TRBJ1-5,ASSTRQFGQPQH
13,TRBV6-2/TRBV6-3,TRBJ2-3,ASGVVGGFVDTQY
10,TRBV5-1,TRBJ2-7,ASRSTGFEQY
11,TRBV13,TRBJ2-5,ASSLGQQETQY
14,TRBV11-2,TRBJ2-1,ASSPGLAGGRNEQF
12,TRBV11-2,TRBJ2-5,ASSRNGLEGTQY
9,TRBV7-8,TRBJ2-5,ASGPLETQY
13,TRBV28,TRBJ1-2,ASSRGFQGALGYT
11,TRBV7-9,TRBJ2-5,ASSLQGAETQY
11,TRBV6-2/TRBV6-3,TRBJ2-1,ASGRVSYNEQF
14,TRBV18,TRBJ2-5,ASSATSGGRQETQY
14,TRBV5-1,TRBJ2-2,ASSESGISSTGELF
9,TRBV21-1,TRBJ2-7,ASSKVDEQY
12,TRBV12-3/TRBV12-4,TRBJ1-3,ASSRQSAGNTIY
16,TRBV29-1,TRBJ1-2,SVDLPWGQGVKNYGYT
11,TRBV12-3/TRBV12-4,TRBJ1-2,ASSFHPNYGYT
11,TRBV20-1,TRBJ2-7,SIRGTGIYEQY
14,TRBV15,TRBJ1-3,ATSRGPGSSGNTIY
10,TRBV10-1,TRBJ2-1,ASRKKGNEQF
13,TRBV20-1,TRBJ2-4,SAREATLAKNIQY
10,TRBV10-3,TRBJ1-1,AISELGLPPF
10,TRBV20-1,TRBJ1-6,SASEPGQRLH
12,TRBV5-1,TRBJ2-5,ASSLGQGKETQY
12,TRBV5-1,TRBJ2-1,ASRGGGPGNEQF
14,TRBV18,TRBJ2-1,ASSSRLAGDVNEQF
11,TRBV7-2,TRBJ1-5,ASSTDSDQPQH
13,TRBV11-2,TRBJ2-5,ASSLGLRGQETQY
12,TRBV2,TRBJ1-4,ASRLDRVGEKLF
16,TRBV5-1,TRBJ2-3,ASSFLGTAAPTADTQY
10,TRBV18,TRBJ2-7,ASSRDGYEQY
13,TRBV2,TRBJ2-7,ASSPGDSSSYEQY
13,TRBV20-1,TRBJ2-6,SARALGVGANVLT
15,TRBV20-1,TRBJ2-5,SAAPGTGPRASQTQY
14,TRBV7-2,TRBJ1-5,ASSLGGGKGNQPQH
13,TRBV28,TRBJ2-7,ASSSGQGARYEQY
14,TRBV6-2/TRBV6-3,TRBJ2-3,ASRGGGTIRTDTQY
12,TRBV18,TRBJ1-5,ASSPAGSAQPQH
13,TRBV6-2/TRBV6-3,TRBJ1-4,ASSLGGRIIEKLF
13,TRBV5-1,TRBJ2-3,ASSIPGQASDTQY
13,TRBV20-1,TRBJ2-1,SARDASGSNNEQF
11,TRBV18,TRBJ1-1,ASSPRWDTEAF